This record concerns one T cell receptor (beta chain) sequence. Germline assignment: CDR1 SQVTM and CDR2 ANQGSEA. The CDR3 consists of 11 residues. V dropped 6 bases and J dropped 6 bases, with 9 bases sitting between them. These data come from a study of blood T cell repertoires in COVID-19. The overall study: Samples came from the United States, Italy and Spain, spanning acute and convalescent COVID-19. In each case, the material was cDNA or gDNA derived from T cells, B-cell-depleted T cells, or PBMCs.

Source study methods: Reference gene primer amplification gave nucleated cell count estimates. TCRdb keeps only in-frame clones here, not all; method: immunoSEQ multiplex PCR. That table is the source of V, J and clone size, and D and trimming were worked out from the DNA. Altogether roughly 98,000 clones are present, approximately 79% being singletons, with the ten largest covering under 13%. This sequence was found in a man in his 70s with active or convalescent COVID-19. The sequenced material came from peripheral blood. The chain employs TRBV29-1 and TRBJ2-1; possible D gene TRBD2, 6 bases. DNA for the CDR3: TGCAGCGTGGGGACTGTCAATGAGCAGTTCTTC. This codes for CSVGTVNEQFF.